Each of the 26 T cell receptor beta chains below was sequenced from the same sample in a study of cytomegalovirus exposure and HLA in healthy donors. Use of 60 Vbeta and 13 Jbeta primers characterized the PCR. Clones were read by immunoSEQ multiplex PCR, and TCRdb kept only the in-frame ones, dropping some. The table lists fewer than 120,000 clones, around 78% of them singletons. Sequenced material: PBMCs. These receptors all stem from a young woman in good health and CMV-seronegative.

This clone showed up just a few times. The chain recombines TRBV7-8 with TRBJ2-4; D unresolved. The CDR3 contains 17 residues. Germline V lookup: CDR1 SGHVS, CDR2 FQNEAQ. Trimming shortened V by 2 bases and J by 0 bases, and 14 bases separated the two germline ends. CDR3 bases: TGTGCCAGCAGCTTACTGGGCAGGAAGATAGCCAAAAACATTCAGTACTTC. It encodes CASSLLGRKIAKNIQYF.

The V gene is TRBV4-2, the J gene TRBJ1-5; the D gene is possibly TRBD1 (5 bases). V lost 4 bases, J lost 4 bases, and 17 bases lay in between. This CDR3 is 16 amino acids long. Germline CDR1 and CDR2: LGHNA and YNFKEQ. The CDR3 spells CASSPTWGVRNQPQHF. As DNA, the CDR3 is TGTGCCAGCAGCCCAACGTGGGGGGTACGGAATCAGCCCCAGCATTTT.

In nucleotides, the CDR3 is TGCGCCAGCAGCGGACAGGGCGGCTATGGCTACACCTTC. Translated, it gives CASSGQGGYGYTF. The chain combines TRBV4-3 with TRBJ1-2; 8 bases are a match to TRBD1. The CDR3 loop spans 13 amino acids. Germline CDR1 LGHNA, CDR2 YSLEER. Germline trimming cut 5 bases from V and 4 bases from J; bases unmatched to any gene: 3.

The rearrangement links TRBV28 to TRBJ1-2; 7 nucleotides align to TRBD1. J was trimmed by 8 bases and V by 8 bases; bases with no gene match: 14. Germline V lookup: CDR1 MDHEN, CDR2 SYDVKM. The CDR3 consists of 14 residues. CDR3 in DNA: TGTGCCAGCTACCCCGGAGAGGGGGCGAAGGGCTACACCTTC. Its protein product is CASYPGEGAKGYTF.

CDR3 nucleotide sequence: TGTGCCTGGAGTGGGACAGTGGACAATGAGCAGTTCTTC. Translating it yields CAWSGTVDNEQFF. The chain employs TRBV30 and TRBJ2-1; a weak D match, TRBD1 (6 bases). Trimming stripped 1 base from V and 5 bases from J, with 9 bases between. The CDR3 has 13 residues. Germline values: CDR1 GTSNPN, CDR2 SVGIG (reference sequence).

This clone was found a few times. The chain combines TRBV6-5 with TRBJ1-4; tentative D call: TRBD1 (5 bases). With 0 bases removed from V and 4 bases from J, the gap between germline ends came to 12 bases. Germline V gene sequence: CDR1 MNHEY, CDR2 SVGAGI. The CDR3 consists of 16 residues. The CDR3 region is CASSYSGRVGNEKLFF. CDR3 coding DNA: TGTGCCAGCAGTTACTCTGGCAGGGTCGGTAATGAAAAACTGTTTTTT.

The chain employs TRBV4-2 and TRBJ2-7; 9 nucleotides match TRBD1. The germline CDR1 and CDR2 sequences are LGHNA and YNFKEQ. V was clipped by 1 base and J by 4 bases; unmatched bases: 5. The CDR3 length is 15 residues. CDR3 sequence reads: CASSQVGQGTYEQYF. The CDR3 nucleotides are TGTGCCAGCAGCCAAGTGGGACAGGGAACTTACGAGCAGTACTTC.

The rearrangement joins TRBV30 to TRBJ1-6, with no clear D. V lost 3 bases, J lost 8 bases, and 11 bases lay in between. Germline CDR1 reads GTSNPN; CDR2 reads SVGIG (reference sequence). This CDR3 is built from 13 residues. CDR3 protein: CAWSSDRDSPLHF. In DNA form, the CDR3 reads TGTGCCTGGAGCTCCGACCGGGATTCACCCCTCCACTTT. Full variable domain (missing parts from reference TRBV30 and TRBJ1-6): SQTIHQWPATLVQPVGSPLSLECTVEGTSNPNLYWYRQAAGRGLQLLFYSVGIGQISSEVPQNLSASRPQDRQFILSSKKLLLSDSGFYLCAWSSDRDSPLHFGNGTRLTVT.

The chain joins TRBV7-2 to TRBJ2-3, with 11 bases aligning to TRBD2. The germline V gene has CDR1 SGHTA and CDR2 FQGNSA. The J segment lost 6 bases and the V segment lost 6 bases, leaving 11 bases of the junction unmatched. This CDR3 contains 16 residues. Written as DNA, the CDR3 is TGTGCCAGCAGGCTTAGGGTAGCGGGGGGGATGGATACGCAGTATTTT. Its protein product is CASRLRVAGGMDTQYF.

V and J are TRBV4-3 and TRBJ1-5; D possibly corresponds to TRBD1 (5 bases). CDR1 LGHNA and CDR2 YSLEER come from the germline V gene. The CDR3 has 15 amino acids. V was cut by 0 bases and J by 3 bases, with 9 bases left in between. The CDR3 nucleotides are TGCGCCAGCAGCCAAGAAATAGGGGTCAATCAGCCCCAGCATTTT. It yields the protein CASSQEIGVNQPQHF.

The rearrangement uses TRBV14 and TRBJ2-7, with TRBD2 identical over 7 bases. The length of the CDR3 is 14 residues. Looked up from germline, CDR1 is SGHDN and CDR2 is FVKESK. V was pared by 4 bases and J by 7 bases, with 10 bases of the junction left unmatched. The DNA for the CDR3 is TGTGCCAGCAGCCCTAGCGGACTCAATCGGGAGCAGTACTTC. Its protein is CASSPSGLNREQYF.

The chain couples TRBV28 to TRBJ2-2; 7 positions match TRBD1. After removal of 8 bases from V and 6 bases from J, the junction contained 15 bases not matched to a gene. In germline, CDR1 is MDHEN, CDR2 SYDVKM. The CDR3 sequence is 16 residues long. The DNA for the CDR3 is TGTGCCAGCTCTACAGGGGACCGGTCACAATCCGGGGAGCTGTTTTTT. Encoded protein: CASSTGDRSQSGELFF.

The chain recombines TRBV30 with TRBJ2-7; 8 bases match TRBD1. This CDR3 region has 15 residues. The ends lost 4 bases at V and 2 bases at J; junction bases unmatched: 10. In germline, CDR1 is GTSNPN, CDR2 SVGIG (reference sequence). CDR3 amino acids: CAWKYDRGPPYEQYF. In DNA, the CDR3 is TGTGCCTGGAAATACGACAGGGGTCCTCCCTACGAGCAGTACTTC.

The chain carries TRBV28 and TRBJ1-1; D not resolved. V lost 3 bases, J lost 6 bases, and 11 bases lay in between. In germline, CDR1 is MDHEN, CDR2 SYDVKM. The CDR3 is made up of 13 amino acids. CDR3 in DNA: TGTGCCAGCAGTTTCATGGAGTTCTCTGAAGCTTTCTTT. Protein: CASSFMEFSEAFF.

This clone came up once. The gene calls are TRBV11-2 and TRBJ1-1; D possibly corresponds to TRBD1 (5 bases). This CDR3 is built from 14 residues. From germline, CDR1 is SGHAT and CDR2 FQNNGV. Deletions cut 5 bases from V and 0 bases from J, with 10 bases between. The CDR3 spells CASSRQIMNTEAFF. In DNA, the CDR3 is TGTGCCAGCAGCCGACAGATTATGAACACTGAAGCTTTCTTT.

CDR3 nucleotides: TGCGCCAGCAGCCAAGAAGTAGCGATGGAGGAGACCCAGTACTTC. Its translation is CASSQEVAMEETQYF. The chain recombines TRBV4-3 with TRBJ2-5; the D gene is possibly TRBD2 (5 bases). CDR1 and CDR2 from the germline V gene are LGHNA and YSLEER. V gave up 0 bases and J gave up 5 bases, with 13 bases separating them. The length of the CDR3 is 15 residues.

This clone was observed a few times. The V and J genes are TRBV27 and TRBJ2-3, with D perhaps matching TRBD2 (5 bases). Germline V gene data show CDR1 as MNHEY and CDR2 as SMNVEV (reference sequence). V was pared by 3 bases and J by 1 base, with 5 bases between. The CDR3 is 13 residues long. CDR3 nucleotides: TGTGCCAGCAGTTTCGGGGGCACAGATACGCAGTATTTT. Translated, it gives CASSFGGTDTQYF.

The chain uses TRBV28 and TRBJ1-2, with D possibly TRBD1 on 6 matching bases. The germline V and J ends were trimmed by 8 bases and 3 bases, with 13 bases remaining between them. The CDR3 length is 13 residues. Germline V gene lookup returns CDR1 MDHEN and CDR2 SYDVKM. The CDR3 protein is CASCRRGDYGYTF. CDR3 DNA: TGTGCCAGCTGTCGCAGGGGCGACTATGGCTACACCTTC.

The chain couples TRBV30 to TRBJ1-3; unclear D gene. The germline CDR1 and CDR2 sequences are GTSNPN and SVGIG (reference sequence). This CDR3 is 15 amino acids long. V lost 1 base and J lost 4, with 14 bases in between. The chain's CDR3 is CAWSAQARSGNTIYF. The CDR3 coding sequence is TGTGCCTGGAGTGCGCAGGCCCGGTCGGGAAACACCATATATTTT.

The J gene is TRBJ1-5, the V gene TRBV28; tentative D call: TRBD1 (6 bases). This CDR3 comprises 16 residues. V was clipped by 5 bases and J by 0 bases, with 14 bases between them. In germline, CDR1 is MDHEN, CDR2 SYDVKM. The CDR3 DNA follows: TGTGCCAGCAGTCCCGTACCGGACAGTAGCAATCAGCCCCAGCATTTT. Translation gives CASSPVPDSSNQPQHF.

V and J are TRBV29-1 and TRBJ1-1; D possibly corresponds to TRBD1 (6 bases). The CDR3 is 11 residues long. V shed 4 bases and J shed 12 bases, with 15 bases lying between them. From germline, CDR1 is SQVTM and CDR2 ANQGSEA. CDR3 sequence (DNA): TGCAGCGTTGGGTCAGGGGTAAAACCTTTCTTT. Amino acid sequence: CSVGSGVKPFF.

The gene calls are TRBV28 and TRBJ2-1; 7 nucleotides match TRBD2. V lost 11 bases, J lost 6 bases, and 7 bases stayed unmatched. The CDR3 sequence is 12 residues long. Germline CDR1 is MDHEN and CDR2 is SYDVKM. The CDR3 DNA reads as TGTGCCGGGGGGGACGTTGGCAATGAGCAGTTCTTC. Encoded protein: CAGGDVGNEQFF.

CDR3 loop: CASSLSGQGSEQYF. CDR3 bases: TGTGCCAGCAGCTTATCCGGGCAGGGTTCCGAGCAGTACTTC. The rearrangement links TRBV7-6 to TRBJ2-7; D possibly corresponds to TRBD1 (5 bases). Trimming took 2 bases from V and 6 from J, leaving 14 bases between them. The CDR3 is made up of 14 amino acids. Germline assignment: CDR1 SGHVS and CDR2 FNYEAQ.

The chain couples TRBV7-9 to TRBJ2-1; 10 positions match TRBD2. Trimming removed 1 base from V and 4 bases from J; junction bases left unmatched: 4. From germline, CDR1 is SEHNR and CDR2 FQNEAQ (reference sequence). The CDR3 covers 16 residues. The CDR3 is CASSLETSGLYNEQFF. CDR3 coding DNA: TGTGCCAGCAGCTTAGAGACTAGCGGGCTATACAATGAGCAGTTCTTC.

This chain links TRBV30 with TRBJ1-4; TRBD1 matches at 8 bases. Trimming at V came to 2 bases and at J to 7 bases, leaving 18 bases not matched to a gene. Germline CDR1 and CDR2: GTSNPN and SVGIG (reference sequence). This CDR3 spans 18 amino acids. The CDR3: CAWSFGGPGQALGEKLFF. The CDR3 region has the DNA TGTGCCTGGAGTTTTGGAGGACCGGGACAGGCCCTCGGTGAAAAACTGTTTTTT.

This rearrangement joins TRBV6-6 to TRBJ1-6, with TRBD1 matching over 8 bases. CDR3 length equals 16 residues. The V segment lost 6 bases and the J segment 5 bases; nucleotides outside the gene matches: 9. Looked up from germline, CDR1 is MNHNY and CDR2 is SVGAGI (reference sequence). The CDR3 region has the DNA TGTGCCAGCAGCCTGGACAGGGTGGGCCATAATTCACCCCTCCACTTT. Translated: CASSLDRVGHNSPLHF.